The sequence of this TCR beta chain was determined in a study of regulatory T cells in long-lasting Graves disease. The CDR3 extends over 11 amino acids. Germline CDR1 and CDR2: LGHDT and YNNKEL (reference sequence). Time point indicated: persistent/refractory GD, antithyroid drugs over 5 years with positive TRAb. Researchers made the TCR library from RNA that was extracted from PBMCs. Overall study findings and caveats: Accuracy might have suffered from few samples. Fewer public clonotypes were shared by new patients (under 1,000) than by persistent patients (roughly 2,500). Relative to newly diagnosed Graves' patients, persistent ones had lower TCR diversity. TRBV28, TRBJ1-2 and TRBJ2-5 were favored in persistent disease.

At least ten counts were recorded for this clonotype. Its target is unknown. At one boundary the junction diverges from the germline segment, which might be a read error. Combining iRepertoire HTBI primers with Arm-PCR of CDR3 regions, the authors built TCR beta libraries. TCRdb re-derived calls from the multiplex PCR reads in MiXCR, one entry per CDR3 protein. The sample consists of about 340,000 distinct CDR3 sequences, around 20% of them appearing once. The sequences come from peripheral blood mononuclear cells (PBMCs), collected when the disease was refractory, from a patient treated with antithyroid drugs. V gene TRBV3-1 combines with J gene TRBJ1-1, with 8 bases aligning to TRBD1. The receptor was isolated from a female donor with Graves disease. The DNA for the CDR3 is TGTGCCAGCAGTCAAGGACAGGGAGCTTTCTTT. It yields the protein CASSQGQGAFF.